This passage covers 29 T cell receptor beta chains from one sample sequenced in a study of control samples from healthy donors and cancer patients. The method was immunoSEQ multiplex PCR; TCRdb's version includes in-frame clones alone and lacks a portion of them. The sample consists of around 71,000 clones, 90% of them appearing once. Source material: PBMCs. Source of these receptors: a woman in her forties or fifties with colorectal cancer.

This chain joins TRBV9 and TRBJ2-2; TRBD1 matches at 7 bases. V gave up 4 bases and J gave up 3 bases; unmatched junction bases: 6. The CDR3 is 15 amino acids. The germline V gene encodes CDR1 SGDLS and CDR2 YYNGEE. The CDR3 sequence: CASSPGQSYTGELFF. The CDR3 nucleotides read TGTGCCAGCAGCCCGGGACAGTCCTACACCGGGGAGCTGTTTTTT.

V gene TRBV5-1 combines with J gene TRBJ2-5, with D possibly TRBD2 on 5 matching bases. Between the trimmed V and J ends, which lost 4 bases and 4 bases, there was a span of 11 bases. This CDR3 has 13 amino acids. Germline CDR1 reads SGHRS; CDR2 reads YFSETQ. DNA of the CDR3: TGCGCCAGCAGCCGTTTACGGGGAGAGACCCAGTACTTC. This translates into CASSRLRGETQYF.

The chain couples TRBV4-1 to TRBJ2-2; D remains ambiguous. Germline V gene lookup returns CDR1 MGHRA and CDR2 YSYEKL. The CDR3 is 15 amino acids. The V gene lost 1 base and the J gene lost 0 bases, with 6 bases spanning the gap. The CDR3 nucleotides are TGCGCCAGCAGCCAAGGAACGACGAACACCGGGGAGCTGTTTTTT. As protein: CASSQGTTNTGELFF.

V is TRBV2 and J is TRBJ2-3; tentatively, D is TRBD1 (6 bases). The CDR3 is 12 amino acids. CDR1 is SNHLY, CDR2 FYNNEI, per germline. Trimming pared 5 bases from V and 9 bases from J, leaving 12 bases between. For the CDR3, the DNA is TGTGCCAGCAGTCCATCAGGGGAAACGCAGTATTTT. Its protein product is CASSPSGETQYF.

The CDR3 here is CASSKSRDTEAFF. The CDR3 DNA is TGTGCCAGCAGCAAAAGCCGGGACACTGAAGCTTTCTTT. V is TRBV11-2 and J is TRBJ1-1; D unclear. V dropped 5 bases and J dropped 3 bases, with 10 bases sitting between them. CDR3 length equals 13 residues. Looked up from germline, CDR1 is SGHAT and CDR2 is FQNNGV.

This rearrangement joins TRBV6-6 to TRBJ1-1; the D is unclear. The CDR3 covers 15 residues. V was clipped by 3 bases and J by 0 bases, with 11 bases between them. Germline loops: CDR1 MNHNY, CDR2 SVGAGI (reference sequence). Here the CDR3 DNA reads TGTGCCAGCAGTTATTCTGATACAATGAACACTGAAGCTTTCTTT. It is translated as CASSYSDTMNTEAFF.

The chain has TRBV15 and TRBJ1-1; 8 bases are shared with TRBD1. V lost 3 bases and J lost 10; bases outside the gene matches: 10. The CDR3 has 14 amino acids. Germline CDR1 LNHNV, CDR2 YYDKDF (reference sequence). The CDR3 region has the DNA TGTGCCACCAGCAGGAATCAGGGGGCGACGGGAGCTTTCTTT. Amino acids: CATSRNQGATGAFF.

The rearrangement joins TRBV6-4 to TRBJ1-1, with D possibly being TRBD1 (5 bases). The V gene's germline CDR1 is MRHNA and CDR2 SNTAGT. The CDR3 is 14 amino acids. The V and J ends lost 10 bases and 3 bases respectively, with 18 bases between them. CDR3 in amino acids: CATHSGGGYTEAFF. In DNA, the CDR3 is TGTGCCACCCACTCGGGCGGGGGTTACACTGAAGCTTTCTTT.

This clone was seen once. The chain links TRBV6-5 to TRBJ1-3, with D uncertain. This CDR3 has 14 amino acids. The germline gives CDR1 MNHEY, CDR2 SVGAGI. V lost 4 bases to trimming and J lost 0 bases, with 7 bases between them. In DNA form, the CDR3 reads TGTGCCAGCAGTTCAGGACCCTCTGGAAACACCATATATTTT. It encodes CASSSGPSGNTIYF.

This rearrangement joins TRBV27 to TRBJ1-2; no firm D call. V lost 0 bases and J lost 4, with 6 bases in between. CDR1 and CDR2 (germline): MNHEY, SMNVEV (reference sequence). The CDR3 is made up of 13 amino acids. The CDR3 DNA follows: TGTGCCAGCAGTTTATCCCCCTTCTATGGCTACACCTTC. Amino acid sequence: CASSLSPFYGYTF.

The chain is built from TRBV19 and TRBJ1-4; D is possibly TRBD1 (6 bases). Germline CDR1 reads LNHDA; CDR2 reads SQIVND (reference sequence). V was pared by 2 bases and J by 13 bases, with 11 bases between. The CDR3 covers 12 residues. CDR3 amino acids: CASSITRGGLFF. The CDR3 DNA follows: TGTGCCAGTAGTATAACACGAGGGGGACTGTTTTTT.

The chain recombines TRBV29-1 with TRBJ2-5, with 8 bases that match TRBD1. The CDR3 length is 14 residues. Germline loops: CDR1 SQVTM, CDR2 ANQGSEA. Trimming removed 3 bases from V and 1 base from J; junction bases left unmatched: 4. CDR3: CSVEDREFQETQYF. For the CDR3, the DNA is TGCAGCGTTGAGGACAGGGAATTCCAAGAGACCCAGTACTTC. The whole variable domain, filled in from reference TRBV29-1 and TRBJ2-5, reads SAVISQKPSRDICQRGTSLTIQCQVDSQVTMMFWYRQQPGQSLTLIATANQGSEATYESGFVIDKFPISRPNLTFSTLTVSNMSPEDSSIYLCSVEDREFQETQYFGPGTRLLVL.

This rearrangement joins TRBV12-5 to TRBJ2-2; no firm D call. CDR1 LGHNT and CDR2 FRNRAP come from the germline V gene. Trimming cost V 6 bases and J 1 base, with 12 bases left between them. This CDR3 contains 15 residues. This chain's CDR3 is CASGVGVENTGELFF. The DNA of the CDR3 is TGTGCTAGTGGGGTTGGAGTGGAGAACACCGGGGAGCTGTTTTTT.

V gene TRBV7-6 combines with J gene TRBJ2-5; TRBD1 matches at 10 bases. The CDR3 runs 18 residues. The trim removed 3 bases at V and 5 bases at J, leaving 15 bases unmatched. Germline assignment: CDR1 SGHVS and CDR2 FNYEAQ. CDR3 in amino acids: CASSLSSRDRGVWETQYF. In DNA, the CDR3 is TGTGCCAGCAGCTTGTCATCCCGGGACAGGGGCGTTTGGGAGACCCAGTACTTC.

The CDR3: CASSAPGTGAISNQPQHF. The CDR3 nucleotides are TGTGCCAGCAGCGCCCCCGGGACAGGGGCGATCTCCAATCAGCCCCAGCATTTT. The chain recombines TRBV28 with TRBJ1-5; 10 nucleotides match TRBD1. Germline assignment: CDR1 MDHEN and CDR2 SYDVKM. V was pared by 6 bases and J by 3 bases, with 14 bases of the junction left unmatched. The CDR3 runs to 18 residues.

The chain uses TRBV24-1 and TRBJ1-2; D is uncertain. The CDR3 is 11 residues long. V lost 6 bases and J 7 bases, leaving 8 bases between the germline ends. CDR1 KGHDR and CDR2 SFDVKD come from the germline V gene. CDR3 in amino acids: CATSSGFGYTF. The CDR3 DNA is TGTGCCACCAGTTCAGGATTTGGCTACACCTTC.

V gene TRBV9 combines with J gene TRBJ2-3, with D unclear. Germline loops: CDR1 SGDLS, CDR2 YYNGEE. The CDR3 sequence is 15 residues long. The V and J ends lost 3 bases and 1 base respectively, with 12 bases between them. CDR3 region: CASSGLRAGTDTQYF. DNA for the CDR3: TGTGCCAGCAGCGGGTTAAGGGCCGGCACAGATACGCAGTATTTT.

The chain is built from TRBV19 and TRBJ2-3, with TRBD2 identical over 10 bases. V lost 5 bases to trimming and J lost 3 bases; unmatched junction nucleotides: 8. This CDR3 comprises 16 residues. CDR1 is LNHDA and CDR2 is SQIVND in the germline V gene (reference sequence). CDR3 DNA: TGTGCCAGTAGTCGACCTAGTAGCGGGAGGACAGATACGCAGTATTTT. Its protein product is CASSRPSSGRTDTQYF.

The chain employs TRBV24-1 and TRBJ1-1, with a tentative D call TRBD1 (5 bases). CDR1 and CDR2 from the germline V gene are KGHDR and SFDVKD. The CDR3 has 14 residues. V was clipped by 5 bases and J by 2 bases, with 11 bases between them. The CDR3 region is CATSVGVSNTEAFF. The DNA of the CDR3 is TGTGCCACCAGTGTGGGGGTCAGTAACACTGAAGCTTTCTTT.

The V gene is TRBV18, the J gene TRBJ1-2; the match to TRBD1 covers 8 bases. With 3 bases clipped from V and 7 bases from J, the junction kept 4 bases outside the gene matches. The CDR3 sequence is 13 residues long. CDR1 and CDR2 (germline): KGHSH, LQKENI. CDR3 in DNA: TGTGCCAGCTCACCCGGACAGGGTGGTGGCTACACCTTC. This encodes CASSPGQGGGYTF.

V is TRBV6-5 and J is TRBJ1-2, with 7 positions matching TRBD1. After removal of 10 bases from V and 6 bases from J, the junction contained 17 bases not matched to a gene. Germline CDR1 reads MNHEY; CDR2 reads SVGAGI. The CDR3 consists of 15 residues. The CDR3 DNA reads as TGTGCCATCGCGCGGATCCGGACAGGCGAGGATGGCTACACCTTC. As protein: CAIARIRTGEDGYTF.

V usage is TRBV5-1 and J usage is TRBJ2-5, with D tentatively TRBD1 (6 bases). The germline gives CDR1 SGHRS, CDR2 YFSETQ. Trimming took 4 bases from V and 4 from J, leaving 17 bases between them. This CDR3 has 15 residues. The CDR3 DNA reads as TGCGCCAGCAGCCCCCCGATTACAGGGTTAGAGACCCAGTACTTC. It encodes CASSPPITGLETQYF.

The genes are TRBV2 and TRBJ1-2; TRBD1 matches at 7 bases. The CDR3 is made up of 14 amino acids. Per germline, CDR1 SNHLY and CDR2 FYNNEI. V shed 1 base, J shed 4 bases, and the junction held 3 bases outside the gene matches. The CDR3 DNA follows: TGTGCCAGCAGTGAAGAGGGGGCAGGCTATGGCTACACCTTC. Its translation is CASSEEGAGYGYTF.

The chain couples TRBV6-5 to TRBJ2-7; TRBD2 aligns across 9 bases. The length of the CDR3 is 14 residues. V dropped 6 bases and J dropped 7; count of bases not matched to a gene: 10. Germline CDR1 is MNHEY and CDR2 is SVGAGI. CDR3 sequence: CASSTGLASGEQYF. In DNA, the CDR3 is TGTGCCAGCAGCACGGGACTAGCAAGTGGTGAGCAGTACTTC.

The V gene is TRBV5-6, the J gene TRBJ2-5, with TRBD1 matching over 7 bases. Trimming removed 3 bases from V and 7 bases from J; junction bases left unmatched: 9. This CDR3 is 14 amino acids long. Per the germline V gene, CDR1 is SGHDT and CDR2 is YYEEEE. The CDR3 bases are TGTGCCAGCAGCTCAAGGACAGGCTCCGGGACCCAGTACTTC. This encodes CASSSRTGSGTQYF.

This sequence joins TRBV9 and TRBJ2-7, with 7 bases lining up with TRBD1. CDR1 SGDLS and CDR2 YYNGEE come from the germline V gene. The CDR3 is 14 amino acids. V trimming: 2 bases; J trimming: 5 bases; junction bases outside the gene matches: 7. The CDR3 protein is CASSVAGTDHEQYF. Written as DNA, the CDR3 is TGTGCCAGCAGCGTGGCCGGGACAGACCACGAGCAGTACTTC.

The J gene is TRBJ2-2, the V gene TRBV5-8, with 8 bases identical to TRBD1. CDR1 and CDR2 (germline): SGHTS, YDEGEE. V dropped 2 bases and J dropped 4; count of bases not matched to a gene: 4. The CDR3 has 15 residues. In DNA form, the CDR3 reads TGTGCCAGCAGCTTCCGGACAGGGTCCACCGGGGAGCTGTTTTTT. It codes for CASSFRTGSTGELFF.

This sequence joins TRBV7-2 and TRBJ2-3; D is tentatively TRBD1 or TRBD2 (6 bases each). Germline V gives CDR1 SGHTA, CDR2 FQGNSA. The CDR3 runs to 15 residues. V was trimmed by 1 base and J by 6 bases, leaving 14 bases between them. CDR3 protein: CASSLGPGAGDTQYF. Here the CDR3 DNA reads TGTGCCAGCAGCTTAGGCCCGGGGGCCGGGGATACGCAGTATTTT. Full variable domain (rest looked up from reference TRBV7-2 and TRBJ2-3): GAGVSQSPSNKVTEKGKDVELRCDPISGHTALYWYRQSLGQGLEFLIYFQGNSAPDKSGLPSDRFSAERTGGSVSTLTIQRTQQEDSAVYLCASSLGPGAGDTQYFGPGTRLTVL.

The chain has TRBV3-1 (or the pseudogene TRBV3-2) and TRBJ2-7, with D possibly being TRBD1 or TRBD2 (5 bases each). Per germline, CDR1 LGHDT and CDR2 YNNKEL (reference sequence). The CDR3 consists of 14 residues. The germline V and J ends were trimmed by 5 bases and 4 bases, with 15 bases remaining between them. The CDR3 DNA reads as TGTGCCAGCAGCAATCCCGGGACCACATACGAGCAGTACTTC. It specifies CASSNPGTTYEQYF.